The present T cell receptor (beta chain) was sequenced within a study of blood T cell repertoires in COVID-19 (dated by TCRdb to 2018 to 2020). Background for the entire study: Collaborator samples came from the United States, Italy and Spain and covered acute and convalescent phases of COVID-19. The prospective study material was composed of cDNA or gDNA derived from T cells, B-cell-depleted T cells, or PBMCs. The dataset comprised deeply sampled blood TCRbeta repertoires from subjects exposed to, actively infected with, or recovered from COVID-19. The repertoires were released in a freely available public database meant as a resource for research on the immune response to SARS-CoV-2. Samples were obtained from the ongoing ImmuneRACE study (first 160 participants) and from some 1,300 subjects provided by 6 global collaborators. The sample metadata nearly always contained a de-identified subject ID, COVID-19 status, age in years and sex. HLA class I and class II types, where available, came from metadata supplied by the sample provider rather than from assay-based typing. General study outcomes and caveats: The amount of clinical and demographic metadata varied by source and participant and was provided uncurated.

The junction carries 7 bases between V and J, which are trimmed by 3 bases and 8 bases respectively. Based on the germline V gene, the CDR1 and CDR2 sequences are SGHTA and FQGTGA. CDR3 length: 12 amino acids, cysteine to phenylalanine. Only the CDR3 region is kept as DNA, spanning 36 bases read in frame from base 1. TCRbeta CDR3 regions were amplified from genomic DNA by means of the immunoSEQ Assay, a bias-controlled multiplex PCR. In the authors' own workflow: The number of nucleated cells in each sample was estimated by amplification of reference gene primers within the assay. To quantify the absolute abundance of each unique TCRbeta CDR3 rearrangement, sequence reads were collapsed and filtered. For each sample, productive Simpson clonality was calculated as the square root of Simpson's diversity index over productive rearrangements. As stored in TCRdb, this immuneACCESS dataset retains in-frame rearrangements with V and J assigned. A fraction of the clones does not appear; measured against another copy, unresolved V genes explain less than half of the discrepancy, and the remainder lacks a known reason. D and trimming were read from the DNA, whereas the V and J calls and clone size are those reported in that table. The sample profile shows 290,000 or so clones; around 90% of them were found once. The ten top clones hold 1% to 1.3% of the sample.

Enrolling through a virtual design, the prospective study's participants ranged in age from roughly 18 to 100 years and lived across some 23 United States geographic areas. Cohort assignment in the prospective study relied on participant-reported clinical history from a screening survey and a study questionnaire. For ImmuneRACE Cohort 3, a participant was defined as recovered based on two consecutive negative NP/OP PCR tests, clearance by a healthcare professional, or resolution of symptoms. In the prospective study, whole blood, serum and a nasopharyngeal or oropharyngeal swab were collected from each participant by mobile phlebotomists. Over a roughly two-month period, participants in the prospective study had the option of providing additional blood draws and questionnaires. Prospective study blood samples were shipped either frozen or at room temperature before DNA extraction. This clone has just one count. This clone's antigen is unknown. Qualities for individual bases were not recorded, and no much larger clone is one base off.

The chain is encoded by TRBV7-3 joined to TRBJ2-2; no confident D gene assignment can be made. Input material: PBMCs or T cells enriched from blood (not recorded which). The sequence was obtained from a woman in her thirties who had recovered from COVID-19. The DNA reads as follows: TGTGCCAGCAGCTTGAGGCCGGGGGAGCTGTTTTTT. This codes for CASSLRPGELFF.